These 4 T cell receptor beta chains share one sample of origin, sequenced in a study of cytomegalovirus exposure and HLA in healthy donors. The PCR employed 60 Vbeta primers together with 13 Jbeta primers. Sequenced by immunoSEQ multiplex PCR; TCRdb stores in-frame clones only, minus some. Of more than 150,000 clones listed, roughly 87% are singletons. Sequenced sample: PBMCs. Receptor source: a girl under two years old in good health and CMV-seronegative.

V is TRBV30 and J is TRBJ2-3, with 7 bases that match TRBD2. With V trimmed by 0 bases and J by 4 bases, 7 bases remained unmatched. Germline CDR1 reads GTSNPN; CDR2 reads SVGIG (reference sequence). The CDR3 sequence is 15 residues long. The CDR3, as DNA: TGTGCCTGGAGTGTAGGTGCGGGAGCAGCAGATACGCAGTATTTT. This translates into CAWSVGAGAADTQYF.

J is TRBJ2-7 and V is TRBV11-2, with D possibly being TRBD1 (6 bases). The CDR3 is 12 amino acids. The V end was cut by 5 bases, the J end by 7 bases, with 12 bases between. Germline lookup yields CDR1 SGHAT and CDR2 FQNNGV. The CDR3 region has the DNA TGTGCCAGCAGCCGACGCCAGGGGGAGCAGTACTTC. Its translation: CASSRRQGEQYF.

The chain links TRBV19 to TRBJ2-7; TRBD1 is a possible D gene (6 bases). The germline gives CDR1 LNHDA, CDR2 SQIVND (reference sequence). V lost 3 bases to trimming and J lost 4 bases, with 10 bases between them. The CDR3 consists of 13 residues. The CDR3 region is CASSMGRGYEQYF. Written as DNA, the CDR3 is TGTGCCAGTAGTATGGGCAGGGGTTACGAGCAGTACTTC.

The chain carries TRBV4-2 and TRBJ1-5, with D possibly matching TRBD1 (5 bases). The CDR3 consists of 17 residues. Germline V gene lookup returns CDR1 LGHNA and CDR2 YNFKEQ. Trimming took off 1 base at V and 2 bases at J, with 15 bases between the two ends. CDR3 loop: CASSQGDSSTRNQPQHF. DNA for the CDR3: TGTGCCAGCAGCCAAGGCGACAGCTCGACCCGCAATCAGCCCCAGCATTTT.